This T cell receptor beta chain stems from a study of radiation and T cells in renal cell carcinoma. The length of the CDR3 is 12 residues. Germline CDR1 reads SGHTA; CDR2 reads FQGNSA. Trimming shortened V by 1 base and J by 12 bases, and 9 bases separated the two germline ends. Notes on the study in general: In nephrectomy-only tumors, top 100 clonotypes averaged roughly 40%, versus around 50% irradiated.

Treatment specified: 15 Gy SBRT to primary tumor, nephrectomy 4 weeks later. Nephrectomy followed 15 Gy stereotactic body radiation by 4 weeks. Sequencing used immunoSEQ multiplex PCR; TCRdb keeps in-frame clones, though not all of them. The sample shows approximately 20,000 clones, just over 60% of them seen only once. A word on this clone: No antigen is known for it.

This TCR was sampled from a woman aged 65 to 85 with renal cell carcinoma. V usage is TRBV7-2 and J usage is TRBJ1-4; D gene uncertain. The sequencing used tumor tissue, collected from a patient whose treatment included radiotherapy and nephrectomy. This chain's CDR3 is CASSLGLTELFF. CDR3 DNA sequence: TGTGCCAGCAGCTTAGGACTAACGGAACTGTTTTTT.